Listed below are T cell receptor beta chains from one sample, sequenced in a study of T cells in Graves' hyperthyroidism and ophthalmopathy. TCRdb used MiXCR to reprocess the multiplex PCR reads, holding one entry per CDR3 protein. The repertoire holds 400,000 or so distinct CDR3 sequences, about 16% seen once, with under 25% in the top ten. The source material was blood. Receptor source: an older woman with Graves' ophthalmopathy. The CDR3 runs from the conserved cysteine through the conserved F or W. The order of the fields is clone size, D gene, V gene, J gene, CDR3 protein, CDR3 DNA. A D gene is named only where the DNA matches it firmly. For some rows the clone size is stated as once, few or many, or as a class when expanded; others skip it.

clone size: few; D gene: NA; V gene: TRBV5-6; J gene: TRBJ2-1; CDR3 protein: CASSLVDHPSSYNEQFF; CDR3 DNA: TGTGCCAGCAGCTTGGTTGATCATCCGAGCTCCTACAATGAGCAGTTCTTC
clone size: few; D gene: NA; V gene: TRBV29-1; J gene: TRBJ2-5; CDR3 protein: CSVASVGSETQYF; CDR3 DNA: TGCAGCGTTGCCAGCGTTGGATCGGAGACCCAGTACTTC
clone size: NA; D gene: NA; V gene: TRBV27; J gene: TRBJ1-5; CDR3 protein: CASSPQGFGQPQHF; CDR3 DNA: TGTGCCAGCAGTCCACAGGGTTTTGGTCAGCCCCAGCATTTT
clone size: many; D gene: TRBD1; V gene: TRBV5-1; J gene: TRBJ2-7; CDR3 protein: CASSTGQGTWEQYF; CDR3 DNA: TGCGCCAGCAGCACCGGACAGGGAACGTGGGAGCAGTACTTC
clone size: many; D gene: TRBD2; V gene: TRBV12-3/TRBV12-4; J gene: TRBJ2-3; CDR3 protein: CASSALTSGRSDTQYF; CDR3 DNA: TGTGCCAGCAGTGCTTTGACTAGCGGGAGATCAGATACGCAGTATTTT
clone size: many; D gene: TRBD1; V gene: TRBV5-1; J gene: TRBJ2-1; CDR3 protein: CASSSRQGANEQFF; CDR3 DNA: TGCGCCAGCAGCTCTAGACAGGGGGCAAATGAGCAGTTCTTC
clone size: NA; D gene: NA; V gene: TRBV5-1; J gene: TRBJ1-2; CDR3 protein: CASSLATGDGYTF; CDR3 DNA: TGCGCCAGCAGCTTGGCCACGGGGGATGGCTACACCTTC
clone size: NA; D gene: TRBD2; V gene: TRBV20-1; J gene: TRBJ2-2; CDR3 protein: CSAHRQRGNRNTGELFF; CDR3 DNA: TGCAGTGCCCACCGCCAGCGGGGGAACAGGAACACCGGGGAGCTGTTTTTT
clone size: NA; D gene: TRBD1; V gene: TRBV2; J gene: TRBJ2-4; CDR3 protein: CASTTTGTGRDIQYF; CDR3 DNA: TGTGCCAGCACCACTACCGGGACAGGGCGCGACATTCAGTACTTC
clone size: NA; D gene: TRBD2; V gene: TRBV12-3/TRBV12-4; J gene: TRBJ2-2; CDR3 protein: CASSDLAGKNGELFF; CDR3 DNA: TGTGCCAGCTCAGATCTAGCGGGAAAGAACGGGGAGCTGTTTTTT
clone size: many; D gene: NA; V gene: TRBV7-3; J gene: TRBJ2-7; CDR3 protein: CASSLGYRDSYEQYF; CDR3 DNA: TGTGCCAGCAGCTTAGGGTACAGGGACTCCTACGAGCAGTACTTC
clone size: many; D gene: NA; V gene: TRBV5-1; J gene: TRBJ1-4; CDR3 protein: CASREGATNEKLFF; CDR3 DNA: TGCGCCAGCCGTGAAGGAGCAACTAATGAAAAACTGTTTTTT
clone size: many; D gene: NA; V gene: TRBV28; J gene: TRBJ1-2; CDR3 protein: CASSPSGGRPNYGYTF; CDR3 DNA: TGTGCCAGCAGTCCGTCGGGAGGCCGCCCTAACTATGGCTACACCTTC
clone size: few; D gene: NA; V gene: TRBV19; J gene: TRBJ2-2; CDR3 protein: CASHLGAGTGELFF; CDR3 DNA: TGTGCCAGTCATTTAGGGGCGGGCACCGGGGAGCTGTTTTTT
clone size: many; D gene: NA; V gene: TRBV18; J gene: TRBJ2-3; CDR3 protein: CASSKIAGDTQYF; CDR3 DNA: TGTGCCAGCTCAAAAATAGCTGGAGATACGCAGTATTTT
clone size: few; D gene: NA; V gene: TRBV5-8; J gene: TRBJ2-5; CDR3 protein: CASSPEFGAKETQYF; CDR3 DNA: TGTGCCAGCAGCCCAGAATTCGGGGCGAAAGAGACCCAGTACTTC
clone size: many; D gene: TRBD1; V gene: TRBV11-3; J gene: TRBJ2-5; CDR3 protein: CASSARQGAMETQYF; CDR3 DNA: TGTGCCAGCAGCGCCAGACAGGGGGCTATGGAGACCCAGTACTTC